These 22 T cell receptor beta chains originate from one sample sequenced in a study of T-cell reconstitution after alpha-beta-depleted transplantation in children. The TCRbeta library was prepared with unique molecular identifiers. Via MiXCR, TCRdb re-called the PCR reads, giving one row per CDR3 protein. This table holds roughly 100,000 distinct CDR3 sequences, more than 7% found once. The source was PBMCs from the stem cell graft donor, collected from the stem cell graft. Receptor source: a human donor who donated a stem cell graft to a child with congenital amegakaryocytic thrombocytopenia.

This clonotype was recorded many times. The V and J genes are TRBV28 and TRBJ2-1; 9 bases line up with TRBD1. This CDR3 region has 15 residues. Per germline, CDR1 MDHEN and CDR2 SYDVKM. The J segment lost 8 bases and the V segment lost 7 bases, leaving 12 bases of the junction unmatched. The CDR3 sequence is CASTSLPGQGHEQFF. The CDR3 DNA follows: TGTGCCAGCACGAGTTTACCGGGACAGGGCCATGAGCAGTTCTTC.

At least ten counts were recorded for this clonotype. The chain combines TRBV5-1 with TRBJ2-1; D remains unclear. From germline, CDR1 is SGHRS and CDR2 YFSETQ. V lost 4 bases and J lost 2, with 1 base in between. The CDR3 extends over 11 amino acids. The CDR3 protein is CASSTYNEQFF. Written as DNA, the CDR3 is TGCGCCAGCAGCACCTACAATGAGCAGTTCTTC.

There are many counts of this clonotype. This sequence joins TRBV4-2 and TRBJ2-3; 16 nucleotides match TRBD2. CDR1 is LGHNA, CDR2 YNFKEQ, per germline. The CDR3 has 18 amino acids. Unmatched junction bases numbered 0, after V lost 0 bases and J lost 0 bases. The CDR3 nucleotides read TGTGCCAGCAGCCAAGAGGGACTAGCGGGGGGGAGCACAGATACGCAGTATTTT. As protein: CASSQEGLAGGSTDTQYF.

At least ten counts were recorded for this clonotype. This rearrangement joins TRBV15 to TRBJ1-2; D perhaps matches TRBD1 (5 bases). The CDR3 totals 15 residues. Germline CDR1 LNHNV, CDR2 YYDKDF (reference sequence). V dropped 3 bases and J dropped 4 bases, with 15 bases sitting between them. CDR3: CATSSGDGEFYGYTF. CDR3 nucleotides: TGTGCCACCAGCAGCGGGGACGGAGAGTTCTATGGCTACACCTTC.

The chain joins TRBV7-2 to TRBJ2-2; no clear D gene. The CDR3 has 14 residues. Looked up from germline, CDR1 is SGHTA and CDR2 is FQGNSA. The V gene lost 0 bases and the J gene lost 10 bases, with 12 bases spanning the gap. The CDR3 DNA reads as TGTGCCAGCAGCTTAGCTCTACAGTCGCAGGAGCTGTTTTTT. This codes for CASSLALQSQELFF.

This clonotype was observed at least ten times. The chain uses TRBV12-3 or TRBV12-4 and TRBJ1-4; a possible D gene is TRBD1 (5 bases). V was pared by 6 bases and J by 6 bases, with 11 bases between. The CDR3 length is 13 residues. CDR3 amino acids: CASSRGGYEKLFF. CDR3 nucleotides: TGTGCCAGCAGCCGCGGGGGGTATGAAAAACTGTTTTTT.

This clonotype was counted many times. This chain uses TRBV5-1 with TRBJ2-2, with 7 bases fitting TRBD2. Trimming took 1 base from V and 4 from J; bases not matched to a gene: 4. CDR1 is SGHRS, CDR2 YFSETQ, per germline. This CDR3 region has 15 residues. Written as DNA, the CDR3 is TGCGCCAGCAGCTTGTCTAGCGGACCCACCGGGGAGCTGTTTTTT. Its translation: CASSLSSGPTGELFF.

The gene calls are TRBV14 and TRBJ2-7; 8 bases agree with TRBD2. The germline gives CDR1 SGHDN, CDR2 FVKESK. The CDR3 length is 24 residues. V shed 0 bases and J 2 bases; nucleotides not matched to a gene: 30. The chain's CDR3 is CASSQDRLPAEVGGGPHGTYEQYF. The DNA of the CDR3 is TGTGCCAGCAGCCAAGATCGGCTTCCCGCTGAGGTCGGCGGGGGGCCCCATGGGACCTACGAGCAGTACTTC.

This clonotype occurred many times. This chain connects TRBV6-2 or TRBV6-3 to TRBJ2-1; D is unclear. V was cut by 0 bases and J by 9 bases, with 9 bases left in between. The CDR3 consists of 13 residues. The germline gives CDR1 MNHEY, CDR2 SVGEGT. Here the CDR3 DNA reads TGTGCCAGCAGTTACTCGCGCCACTCTGAGCAGTTCTTC. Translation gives CASSYSRHSEQFF.

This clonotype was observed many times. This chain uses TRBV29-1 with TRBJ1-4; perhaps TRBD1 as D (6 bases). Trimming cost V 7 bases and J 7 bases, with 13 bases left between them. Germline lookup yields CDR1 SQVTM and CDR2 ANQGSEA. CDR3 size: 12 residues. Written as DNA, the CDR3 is TGCAGCGCCGGGGGAGGGGGTGAAAAACTGTTTTTT. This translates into CSAGGGGEKLFF.

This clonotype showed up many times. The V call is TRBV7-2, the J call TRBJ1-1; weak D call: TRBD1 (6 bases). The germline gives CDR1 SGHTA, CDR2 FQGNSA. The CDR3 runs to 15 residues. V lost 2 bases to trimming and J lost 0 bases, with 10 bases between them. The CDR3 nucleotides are TGTGCCAGCAGCTTATCGCCAGGGGTGAACACTGAAGCTTTCTTT. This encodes CASSLSPGVNTEAFF.

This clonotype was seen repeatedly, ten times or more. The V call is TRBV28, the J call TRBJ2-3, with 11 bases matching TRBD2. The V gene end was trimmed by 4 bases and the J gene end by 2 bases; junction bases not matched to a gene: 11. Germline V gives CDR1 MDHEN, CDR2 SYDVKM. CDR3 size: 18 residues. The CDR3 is CASSSILPTSGITDTQYF. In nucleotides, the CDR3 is TGTGCCAGCAGTTCTATCTTGCCGACTAGCGGGATCACAGATACGCAGTATTTT.

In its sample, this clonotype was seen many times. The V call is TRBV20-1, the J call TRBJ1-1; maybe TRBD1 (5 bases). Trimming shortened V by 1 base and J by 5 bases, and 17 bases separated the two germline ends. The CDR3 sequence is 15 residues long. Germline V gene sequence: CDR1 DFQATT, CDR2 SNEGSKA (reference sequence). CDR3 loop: CSARVTGAGETEAFF. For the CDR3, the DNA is TGCAGTGCTAGAGTTACAGGCGCTGGGGAAACTGAAGCTTTCTTT.

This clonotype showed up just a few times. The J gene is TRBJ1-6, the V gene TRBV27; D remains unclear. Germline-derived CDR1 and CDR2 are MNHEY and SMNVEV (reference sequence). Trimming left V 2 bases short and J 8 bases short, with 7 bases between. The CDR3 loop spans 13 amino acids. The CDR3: CASSLTGHSPLHF. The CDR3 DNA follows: TGTGCCAGCAGTTTAACGGGCCATTCACCCCTCCACTTT.

CDR3 residues: CSASNMRTPEKLFF. The DNA of the CDR3 is TGCAGTGCTAGTAATATGCGGACTCCCGAAAAACTGTTTTTT. The chain employs TRBV20-1 and TRBJ1-4; D gene unclear. CDR1 is DFQATT, CDR2 SNEGSKA, per germline (reference sequence). The CDR3 totals 14 residues. V was cut by 3 bases and J by 8 bases, with 16 bases left in between.

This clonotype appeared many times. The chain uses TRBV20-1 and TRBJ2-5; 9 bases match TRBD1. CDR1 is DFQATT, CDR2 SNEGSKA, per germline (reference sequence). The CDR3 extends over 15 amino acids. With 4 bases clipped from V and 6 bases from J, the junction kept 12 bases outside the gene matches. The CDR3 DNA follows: TGCAGTGCTACCTTCTGGGACAGGGCGGCACAGACCCAGTACTTC. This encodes CSATFWDRAAQTQYF.

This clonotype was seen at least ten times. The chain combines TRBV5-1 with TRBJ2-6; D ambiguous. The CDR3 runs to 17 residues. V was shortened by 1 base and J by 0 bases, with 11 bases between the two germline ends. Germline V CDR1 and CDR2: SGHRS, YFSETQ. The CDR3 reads CASSLRVVASGANVLTF. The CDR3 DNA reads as TGCGCCAGCAGCTTGCGCGTTGTAGCCTCTGGGGCCAACGTCCTGACTTTC.

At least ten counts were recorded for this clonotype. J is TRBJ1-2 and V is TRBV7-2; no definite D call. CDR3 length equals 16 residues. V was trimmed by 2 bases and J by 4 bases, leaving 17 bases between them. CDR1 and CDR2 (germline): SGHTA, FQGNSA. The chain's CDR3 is CASSLYRQPEGYGYTF. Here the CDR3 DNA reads TGTGCCAGCAGCTTATATCGGCAGCCCGAGGGCTATGGCTACACCTTC. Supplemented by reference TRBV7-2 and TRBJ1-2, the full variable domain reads GAGVSQSPSNKVTEKGKDVELRCDPISGHTALYWYRQSLGQGLEFLIYFQGNSAPDKSGLPSDRFSAERTGGSVSTLTIQRTQQEDSAVYLCASSLYRQPEGYGYTFGSGTRLTVV.

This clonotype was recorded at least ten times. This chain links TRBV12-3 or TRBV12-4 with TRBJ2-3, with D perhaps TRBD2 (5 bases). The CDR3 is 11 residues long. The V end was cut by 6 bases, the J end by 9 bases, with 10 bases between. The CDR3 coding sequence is TGTGCCAGCAGCTCGGAGCGGACGCAGTATTTT. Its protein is CASSSERTQYF.

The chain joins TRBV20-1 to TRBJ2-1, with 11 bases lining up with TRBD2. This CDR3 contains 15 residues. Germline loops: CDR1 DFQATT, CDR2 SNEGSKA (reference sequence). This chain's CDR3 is CCAASGGSSYNEQFF. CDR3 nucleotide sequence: TGCTGCGCTGCTAGCGGGGGGAGCTCCTACAATGAGCAGTTCTTC.

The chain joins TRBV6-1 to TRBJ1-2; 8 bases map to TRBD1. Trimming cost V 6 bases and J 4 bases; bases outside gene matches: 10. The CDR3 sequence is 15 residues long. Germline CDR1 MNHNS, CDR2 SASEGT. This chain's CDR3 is CASSSFGQGIYGYTF. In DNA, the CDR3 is TGTGCCAGCAGCTCCTTCGGACAGGGTATCTATGGCTACACCTTC.

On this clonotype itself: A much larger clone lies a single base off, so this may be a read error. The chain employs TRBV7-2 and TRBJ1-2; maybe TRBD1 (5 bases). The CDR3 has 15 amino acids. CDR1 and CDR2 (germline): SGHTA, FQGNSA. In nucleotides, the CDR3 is TGTGCCAGCAGCTTAATTCCGGGGGGGATTGGTGGCCACACCTTC. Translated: CASSLIPGGIGGHTF.